The clone carrying this TCR beta chain was picked up many times. The antigen remains unidentified. J was trimmed by 7 bases and V by 4 bases; bases with no gene match: 7. The CDR3 covers 13 residues. The germline V gene has CDR1 LGHDT and CDR2 YNNKEL (reference sequence). A single record per CDR3 protein comes from TCRdb applying MiXCR to the 5' RACE reads. Of roughly 200,000 distinct CDR3 sequences listed, roughly 24% were seen once; the top ten hold 6.6%. The data were taken from a study of CD8 T cells in ankylosing spondylitis. Notes on the study in general: Several of the motif variants were reported before in synovial fluid and blood from reactive arthritis. The study looked at matched synovial fluid samples from ankylosing spondylitis patients. Disease-linked clones were reported to be significantly enriched there.

The TCR comes from a male donor with ankylosing spondylitis or in good health (not recorded which). The sequenced sample consisted of blood, either unsorted or a sorted T cell fraction (not recorded which). The rearrangement links TRBV3-1 to TRBJ2-7; 7 bases align to TRBD2. This chain's CDR3 is CASSRGLPSEQYF. The CDR3 DNA sequence: TGTGCCAGCAGCCGGGGACTACCTTCAGAGCAGTACTTC.